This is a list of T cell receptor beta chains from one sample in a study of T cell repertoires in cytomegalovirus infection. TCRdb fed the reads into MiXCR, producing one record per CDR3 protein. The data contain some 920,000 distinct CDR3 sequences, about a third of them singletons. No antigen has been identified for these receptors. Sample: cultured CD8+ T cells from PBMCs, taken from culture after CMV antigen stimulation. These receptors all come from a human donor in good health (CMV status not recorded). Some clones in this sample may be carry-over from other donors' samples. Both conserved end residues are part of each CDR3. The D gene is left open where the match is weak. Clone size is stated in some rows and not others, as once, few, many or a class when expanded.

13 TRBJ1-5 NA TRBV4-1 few TGCGCCAGCAGCACGGGGGCATGGCAGCCCCAGCATTTT CASSTGAWQPQHF
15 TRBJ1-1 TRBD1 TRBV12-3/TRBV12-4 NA TGTGCCAGCAGTATAACAGGGGAGGGGAACACTGAAGCTTTCTTT CASSITGEGNTEAFF
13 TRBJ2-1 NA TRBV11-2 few TGTGCCAGCAGCTTAGGGAGGACAAGCGGGCAGTTCTTC CASSLGRTSGQFF
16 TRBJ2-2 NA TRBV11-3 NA TGTGCCAGCAGCTTATTAACGGGGGCGCGCACCGGGGAGCTGTTTTTT CASSLLTGARTGELFF
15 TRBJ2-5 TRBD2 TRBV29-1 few TGCAGCGTTGAAGAGTGGCGGGGGGGAGAAGAGACCCAGTACTTC CSVEEWRGGEETQYF
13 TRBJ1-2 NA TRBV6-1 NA TGTGCCAGCAGTGAAGGACGGACCTATGGCTACACCTTC CASSEGRTYGYTF
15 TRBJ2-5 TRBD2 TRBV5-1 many TGCGCCAGCAGCTTGGGCACTAGCGGGGAAGAGACCCAGTACTTC CASSLGTSGEETQYF
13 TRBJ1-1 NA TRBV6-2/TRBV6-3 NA TGTGCCAGCACTAGGGCCCGGGGAACTGAAGCTTTCTTT CASTRARGTEAFF
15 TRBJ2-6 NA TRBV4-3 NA TGCGCCAGCAGCCAAGACAGCTTTAGAGCCAACGTCCTGACTTTC CASSQDSFRANVLTF
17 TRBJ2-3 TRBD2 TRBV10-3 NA TGTGCCATCAGCAGCAGGAGTAGCGGGGGGAACACAGATACGCAGTATTTT CAISSRSSGGNTDTQYF
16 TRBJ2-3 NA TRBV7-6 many TGTGCCAGCAGCTTAGCGGGGGGCTATTACACAGATACGCAGTATTTT CASSLAGGYYTDTQYF
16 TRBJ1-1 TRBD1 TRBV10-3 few TGTGCCATCAGTGACGTCCCAGGGGGTCCAAGCACTGAAGCTTTCTTT CAISDVPGGPSTEAFF
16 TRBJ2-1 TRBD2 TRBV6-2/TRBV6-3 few TGTGCCAGCAGTTTCCCCGGGACTAGCGGTTACAATGAGCAGTTCTTC CASSFPGTSGYNEQFF
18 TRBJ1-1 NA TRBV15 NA TGTGCCACCAGCAGAGATAGAAACCCGTATAGGCTTAACACTGAAGCTTTCTTT CATSRDRNPYRLNTEAFF
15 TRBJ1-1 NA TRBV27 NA TGTGCCAGCAGTTTATACAGGGCTTCGGGCACTGAAGCTTTCTTT CASSLYRASGTEAFF
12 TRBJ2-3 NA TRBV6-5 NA TGTGCCAGCAGGGACCTAACAGATACGCAGTATTTT CASRDLTDTQYF